This passage covers 9 T cell receptor beta chains from one sample sequenced in a study of immune evolution from preneoplasia to lung adenocarcinoma. Clones were sequenced by immunoSEQ multiplex PCR, and TCRdb holds only the in-frame ones, with some missing. The table records 5,200 or so clones, around 79% of them present only once. The specimen sequenced was FFPE minimally invasive lung adenocarcinoma tissue. These receptors came from a person aged 50-69 years with lung adenocarcinoma.

V is TRBV2 and J is TRBJ2-3; the D gene could be TRBD1 or TRBD2 (5 bases each). The germline V and J ends were trimmed by 4 bases and 6 bases, with 14 bases remaining between them. CDR3 length equals 14 residues. Germline values: CDR1 SNHLY, CDR2 FYNNEI. In DNA form, the CDR3 reads TGTGCCAGCAGTGCCGGGACCGTAGTGGATACGCAGTATTTT. Protein sequence: CASSAGTVVDTQYF.

A remark on this clone: Other nucleotide sequences from this sample produce the same CDR3. The chain has TRBV2 and TRBJ2-4, with 9 bases identical to TRBD1. Per the germline V gene, CDR1 is SNHLY and CDR2 is FYNNEI. V was pared by 2 bases and J by 16 bases, with 9 bases of the junction left unmatched. CDR3 length equals 13 residues. The CDR3 region is CASSERQGEVSYF. CDR3 in DNA: TGTGCCAGCAGTGAACGACAGGGGGAAGTTTCTTACTTC.

This rearrangement joins TRBV6-1 to TRBJ1-1, with D perhaps TRBD1 (6 bases). CDR1 MNHNS and CDR2 SASEGT come from the germline V gene. V lost 5 bases to trimming and J lost 2 bases, with 15 bases between them. This CDR3 comprises 15 residues. CDR3 protein: CASSTGTSINTEAFF. The CDR3 DNA reads TGTGCCAGCAGTACCGGGACATCAATAAACACTGAAGCTTTCTTT.

This clone occurred a few times. The chain has TRBV5-4 and TRBJ1-2; 9 bases map to TRBD1. V gave up 4 bases and J gave up 3 bases; unmatched junction bases: 4. The CDR3 contains 14 residues. CDR1 is SGHNT, CDR2 YYREEE, per germline (reference sequence). CDR3 loop: CASSARQGDYGYTF. CDR3 DNA: TGTGCCAGCAGCGCCCGACAGGGGGACTATGGCTACACCTTC.

A note on this clone: Other DNA sequences of this sample code for an identical CDR3. This chain connects TRBV6-5 to TRBJ1-1, with D perhaps TRBD1 (5 bases). The CDR3 covers 13 residues. The V and J ends lost 6 bases and 0 bases respectively, with 8 bases between them. Germline assignment: CDR1 MNHEY and CDR2 SVGAGI. The CDR3 loop is CASRRGVNTEAFF. DNA for the CDR3: TGTGCCAGCAGAAGGGGCGTGAACACTGAAGCTTTCTTT.

The count of this clone is one. V is TRBV15 and J is TRBJ2-3; D unclear. Trimming left V 0 bases short and J 4 bases short, with 8 bases between. Germline loops: CDR1 LNHNV, CDR2 YYDKDF (reference sequence). The CDR3 loop spans 14 amino acids. In nucleotides, the CDR3 is TGTGCCACCAGCAGAGATTTGGCCGCAGATACGCAGTATTTT. Translation gives CATSRDLAADTQYF. The variable domain in full, with the rest retrieved from reference TRBV15 and TRBJ2-3, is DAMVIQNPRYQVTQFGKPVTLSCSQTLNHNVMYWYQQKSSQAPKLLFHYYDKDFNNEADTPDNFQSRRPNTSFCFLDIRSPGLGDTAMYLCATSRDLAADTQYFGPGTRLTVL.

This rearrangement joins TRBV27 to TRBJ2-7; TRBD2 aligns across 9 bases. V was pared by 7 bases and J by 2 bases, with 12 bases of the junction left unmatched. Germline values: CDR1 MNHEY, CDR2 SMNVEV (reference sequence). This CDR3 spans 16 amino acids. The CDR3 here is CASNPGIAGATYEQYF. DNA of the CDR3: TGTGCCAGCAACCCGGGAATAGCGGGAGCCACCTACGAGCAGTACTTC.

The J gene is TRBJ1-2, the V gene TRBV7-2, with a possible D match to TRBD1 (6 bases). With 1 base removed from V and 7 bases from J, the gap between germline ends came to 7 bases. Germline assignment: CDR1 SGHTA and CDR2 FQGNSA. This CDR3 is 12 amino acids long. The CDR3 sequence: CASSLGTVGYTF. CDR3 sequence (DNA): TGTGCCAGCAGCTTAGGGACAGTTGGCTACACCTTC.

The chain is built from TRBV18 and TRBJ1-1; possible D gene TRBD1, 5 bases. Germline CDR1 and CDR2: KGHSH and LQKENI. Trimming took 3 bases from V and 5 from J, leaving 13 bases between them. The CDR3 totals 14 residues. As DNA, the CDR3 is TGTGCCAGCTCACCCGCAGAGGGGACGACTGAAGCTTTCTTT. Translated, it gives CASSPAEGTTEAFF.